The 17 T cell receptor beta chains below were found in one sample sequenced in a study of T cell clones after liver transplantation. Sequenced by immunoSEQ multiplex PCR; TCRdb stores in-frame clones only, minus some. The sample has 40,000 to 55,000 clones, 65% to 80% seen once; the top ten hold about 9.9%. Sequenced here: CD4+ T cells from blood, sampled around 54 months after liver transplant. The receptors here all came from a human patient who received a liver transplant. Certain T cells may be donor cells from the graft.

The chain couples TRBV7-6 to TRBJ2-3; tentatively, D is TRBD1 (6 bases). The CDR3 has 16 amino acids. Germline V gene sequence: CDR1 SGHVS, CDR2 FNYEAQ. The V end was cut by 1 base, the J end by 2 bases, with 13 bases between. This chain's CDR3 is CASSLVGDTFTDTQYF. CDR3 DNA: TGTGCCAGCAGCTTAGTTGGGGACACTTTCACAGATACGCAGTATTTT.

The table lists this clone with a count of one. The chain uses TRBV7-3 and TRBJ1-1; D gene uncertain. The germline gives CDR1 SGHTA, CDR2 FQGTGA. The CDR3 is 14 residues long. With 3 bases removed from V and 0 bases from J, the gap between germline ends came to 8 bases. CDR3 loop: CASSLGAMNTEAFF. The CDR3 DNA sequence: TGTGCCAGCAGCTTGGGAGCCATGAACACTGAAGCTTTCTTT. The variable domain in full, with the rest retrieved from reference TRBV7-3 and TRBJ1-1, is GAGVSQTPSNKVTEKGKYVELRCDPISGHTALYWYRQSLGQGPEFLIYFQGTGAADDSGLPNDRFFAVRPEGSVSTLKIQRTERGDSAVYLCASSLGAMNTEAFFGQGTRLTVV.

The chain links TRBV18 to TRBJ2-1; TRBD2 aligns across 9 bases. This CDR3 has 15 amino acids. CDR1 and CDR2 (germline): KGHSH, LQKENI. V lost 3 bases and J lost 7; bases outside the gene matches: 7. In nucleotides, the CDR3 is TGTGCCAGCTCACCGGTGCGGGGGGGCGCGAATGAGCAGTTCTTC. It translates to CASSPVRGGANEQFF. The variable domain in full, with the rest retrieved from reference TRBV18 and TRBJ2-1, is NAGVMQNPRHLVRRRGQEARLRCSPMKGHSHVYWYRQLPEEGLKFMVYLQKENIIDESGMPKERFSAEFPKEGPSILRIQQVVRGDSAAYFCASSPVRGGANEQFFGPGTRLTVL.

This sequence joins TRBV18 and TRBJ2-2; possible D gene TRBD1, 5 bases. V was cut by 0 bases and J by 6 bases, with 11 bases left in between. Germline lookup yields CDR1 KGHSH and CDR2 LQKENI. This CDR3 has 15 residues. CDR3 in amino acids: CASSPPKGFAGELFF. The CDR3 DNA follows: TGTGCCAGCTCACCACCGAAGGGGTTTGCCGGGGAGCTGTTTTTT.

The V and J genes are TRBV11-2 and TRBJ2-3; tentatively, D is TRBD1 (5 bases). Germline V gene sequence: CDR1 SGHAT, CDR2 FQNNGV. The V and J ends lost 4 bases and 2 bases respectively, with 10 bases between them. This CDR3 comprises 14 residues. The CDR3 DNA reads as TGTGCCAGCAGCTCAGGGTTTAACACAGATACGCAGTATTTT. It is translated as CASSSGFNTDTQYF.

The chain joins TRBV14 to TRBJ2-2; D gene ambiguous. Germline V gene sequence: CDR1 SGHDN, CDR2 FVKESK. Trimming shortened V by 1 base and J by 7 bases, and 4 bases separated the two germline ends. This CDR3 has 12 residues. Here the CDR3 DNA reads TGTGCCAGCAGCCAAGTTAGCGGGGAGCTGTTTTTT. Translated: CASSQVSGELFF.

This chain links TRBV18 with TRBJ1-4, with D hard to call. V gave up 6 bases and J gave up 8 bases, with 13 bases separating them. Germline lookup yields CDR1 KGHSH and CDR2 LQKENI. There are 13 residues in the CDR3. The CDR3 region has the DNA TGTGCCAGCTCCGTTACGCAAGAGGAAAAACTGTTTTTT. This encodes CASSVTQEEKLFF.

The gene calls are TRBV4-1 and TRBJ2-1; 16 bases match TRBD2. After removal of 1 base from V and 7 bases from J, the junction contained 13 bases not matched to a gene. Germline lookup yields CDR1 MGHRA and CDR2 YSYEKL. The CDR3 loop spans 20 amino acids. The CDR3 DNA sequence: TGCGCCAGCAGCCAAGTTTTTGGGACTAGCGGGGGGGCTGGTAATAATGAGCAGTTCTTC. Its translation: CASSQVFGTSGGAGNNEQFF.

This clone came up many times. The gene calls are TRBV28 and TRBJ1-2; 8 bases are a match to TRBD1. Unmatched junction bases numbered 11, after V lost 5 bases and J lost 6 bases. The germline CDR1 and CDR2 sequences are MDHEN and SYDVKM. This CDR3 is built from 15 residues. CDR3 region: CASSTYRGGSNGYTF. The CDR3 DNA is TGTGCCAGCAGTACCTACAGGGGGGGTTCGAATGGCTACACCTTC.

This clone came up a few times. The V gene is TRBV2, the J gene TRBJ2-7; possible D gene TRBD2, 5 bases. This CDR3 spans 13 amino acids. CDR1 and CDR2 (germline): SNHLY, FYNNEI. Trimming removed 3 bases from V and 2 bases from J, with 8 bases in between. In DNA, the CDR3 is TGTGCCAGCAGTGACCTAGCTCCCTACGAGCAGTACTTC. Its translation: CASSDLAPYEQYF.

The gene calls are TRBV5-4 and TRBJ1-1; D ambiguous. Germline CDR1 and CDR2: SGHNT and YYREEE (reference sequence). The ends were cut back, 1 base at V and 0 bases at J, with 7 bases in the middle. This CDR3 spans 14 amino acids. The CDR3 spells CASSLTSMNTEAFF. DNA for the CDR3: TGTGCCAGCAGCTTGACAAGCATGAACACTGAAGCTTTCTTT. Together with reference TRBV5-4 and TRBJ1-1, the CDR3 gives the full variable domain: ETGVTQSPTHLIKTRGQQVTLRCSSQSGHNTVSWYQQALGQGPQFIFQYYREEENGRGNFPPRFSGLQFPNYSSELNVNALELDDSALYLCASSLTSMNTEAFFGQGTRLTVV.

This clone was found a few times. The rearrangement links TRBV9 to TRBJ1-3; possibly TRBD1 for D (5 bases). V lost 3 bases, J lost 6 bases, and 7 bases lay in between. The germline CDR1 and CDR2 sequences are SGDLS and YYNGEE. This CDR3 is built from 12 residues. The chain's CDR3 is CASSAGENTIYF. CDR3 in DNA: TGTGCCAGCAGCGCGGGGGAAAACACCATATATTTT.

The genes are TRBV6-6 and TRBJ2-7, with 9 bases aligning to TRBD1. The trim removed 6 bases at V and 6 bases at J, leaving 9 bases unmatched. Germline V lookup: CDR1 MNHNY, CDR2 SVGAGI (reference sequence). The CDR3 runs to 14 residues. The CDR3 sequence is CASRTQGAGVEQYF. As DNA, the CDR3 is TGTGCCAGCAGAACACAGGGGGCGGGGGTCGAGCAGTACTTC.

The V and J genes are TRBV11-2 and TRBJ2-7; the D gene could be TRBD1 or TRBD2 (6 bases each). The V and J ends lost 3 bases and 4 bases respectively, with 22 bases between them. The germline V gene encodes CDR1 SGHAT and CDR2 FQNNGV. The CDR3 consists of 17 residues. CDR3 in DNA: TGTGCCAGCAGCTTCTCCGTGGGGGGCTCAAGCACATACGAGCAGTACTTC. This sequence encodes CASSFSVGGSSTYEQYF. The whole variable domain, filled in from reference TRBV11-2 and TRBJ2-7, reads EAGVAQSPRYKIIEKRQSVAFWCNPISGHATLYWYQQILGQGPKLLIQFQNNGVVDDSQLPKDRFSAERLKGVDSTLKIQPAKLEDSAVYLCASSFSVGGSSTYEQYFGPGTRLTVT.

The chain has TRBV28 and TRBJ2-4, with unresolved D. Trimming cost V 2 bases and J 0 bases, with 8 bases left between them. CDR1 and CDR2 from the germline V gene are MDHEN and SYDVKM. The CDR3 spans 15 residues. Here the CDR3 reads CASSLRGAAKNIQYF. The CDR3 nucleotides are TGTGCCAGCAGTTTAAGAGGAGCAGCCAAAAACATTCAGTACTTC.

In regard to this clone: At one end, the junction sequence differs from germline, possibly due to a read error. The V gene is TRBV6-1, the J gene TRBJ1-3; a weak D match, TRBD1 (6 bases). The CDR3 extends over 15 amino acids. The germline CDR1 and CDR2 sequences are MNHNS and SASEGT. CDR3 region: CASREAGTPGNTIYF. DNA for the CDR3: TGTGCCAGCAGGGAAGCCGGGACACCAGGAAACACCATATATTTT.

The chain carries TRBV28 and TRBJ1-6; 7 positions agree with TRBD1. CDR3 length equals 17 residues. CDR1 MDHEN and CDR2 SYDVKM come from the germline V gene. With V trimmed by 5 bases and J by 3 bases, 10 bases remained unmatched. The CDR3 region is CASSPMGTAYYNSPLHF. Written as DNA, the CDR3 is TGTGCCAGCAGTCCAATGGGGACAGCGTACTATAATTCACCCCTCCACTTT.